One sample yielded the 8 T cell receptor beta chains listed below, sequenced in a study of regulatory T cells in long-lasting Graves disease. Time point: persistent/refractory GD, antithyroid drugs over 5 years with positive TRAb. RNA isolated from PBMCs was used to make the TCR library. Construction of the TCR beta libraries employed iRepertoire HTBI primers in conjunction with Arm-PCR of CDR3 regions. TCRdb re-called the multiplex PCR reads through MiXCR, storing one row per CDR3 protein. The profile covers roughly 300,000 distinct CDR3 sequences, with 22% appearing a single time and roughly three fifths taken by the ten largest. Sequencing used peripheral blood mononuclear cells (PBMCs), obtained when the disease was refractory, from a patient treated with antithyroid drugs. The receptors stem from a female donor with Graves disease.

This clonotype was seen at least ten times. The rearrangement links TRBV7-9 to TRBJ2-7, with 7 bases aligning to TRBD2. There are 13 residues in the CDR3. CDR1 is SEHNR, CDR2 FQNEAQ, per germline (reference sequence). Trimming removed 8 bases from V and 3 bases from J; junction bases left unmatched: 7. CDR3 protein: CASRAGSRYEQYF. In DNA form, the CDR3 reads TGTGCCAGCCGAGCGGGGAGCCGCTACGAGCAGTACTTC.

The J gene is TRBJ2-3, the V gene TRBV29-1, with 11 bases identical to TRBD2. CDR1 and CDR2 from the germline V gene are SQVTM and ANQGSEA. V was clipped by 6 bases and J by 2 bases; unmatched bases: 7. This CDR3 contains 15 residues. CDR3 loop: CSVGLAGGTTDTQYF. CDR3 coding DNA: TGCAGCGTGGGGTTAGCGGGGGGGACCACAGATACGCAGTATTTT.

This clonotype was observed at least ten times. The V and J genes are TRBV2 and TRBJ2-1; 13 bases match TRBD2. The CDR3 is 18 residues long. CDR1 SNHLY and CDR2 FYNNEI come from the germline V gene. With 3 bases clipped from V and 7 bases from J, the junction kept 12 bases outside the gene matches. As DNA, the CDR3 is TGTGCCAGCAGTGAGGTACTAGCGGGAGGGCCGTATGGTAATGAGCAGTTCTTC. Amino acid sequence: CASSEVLAGGPYGNEQFF.

This clonotype was detected only a few times. The genes are TRBV18 and TRBJ2-7, with 9 bases matching TRBD1. With 3 bases clipped from V and 6 bases from J, the junction kept 6 bases outside the gene matches. The CDR3 is 14 residues long. CDR1 and CDR2 (germline): KGHSH, LQKENI. The CDR3 sequence: CASSPGQTGGEQYF. DNA for the CDR3: TGTGCCAGCTCACCTGGTCAGACAGGGGGCGAGCAGTACTTC.

This chain joins TRBV19 and TRBJ2-5; 10 nucleotides match TRBD1. The V and J ends lost 9 bases and 3 bases, in that order; junction bases with no gene match: 7. Germline values: CDR1 LNHDA, CDR2 SQIVND (reference sequence). The CDR3 has 14 amino acids. CDR3 sequence reads: CASSRDRGKETQYF. The CDR3 nucleotides are TGTGCCAGCAGCCGGGACAGGGGAAAAGAGACCCAGTACTTC.

This clonotype was observed at least ten times. The rearrangement joins TRBV28 to TRBJ1-1, with 12 bases identical to TRBD1. The germline CDR1 and CDR2 sequences are MDHEN and SYDVKM. V was pared by 4 bases and J by 6 bases, with 12 bases of the junction left unmatched. The CDR3 is 17 residues long. CDR3 in amino acids: CASSSRDRGRGLAEAFF. In DNA, the CDR3 is TGTGCCAGCAGTTCCAGGGACAGGGGGCGAGGGTTGGCTGAAGCTTTCTTT.

This clonotype appeared a few times. The genes are TRBV7-6 and TRBJ1-4; D remains unclear. The CDR3 contains 14 residues. V was pared by 5 bases and J by 7 bases, with 14 bases between. In germline, CDR1 is SGHVS, CDR2 FNYEAQ. CDR3 region: CASSPRRASEKLFF. Here the CDR3 DNA reads TGTGCCAGCAGCCCGCGGAGGGCCAGTGAAAAACTGTTTTTT.

This clonotype was counted many times. This rearrangement joins TRBV28 to TRBJ1-2; tentatively, D is TRBD1 (6 bases). The CDR3 is made up of 13 amino acids. The germline CDR1 and CDR2 sequences are MDHEN and SYDVKM. V was cut by 2 bases and J by 8 bases, with 12 bases left in between. CDR3 sequence reads: CASSLTGIWGYTF. CDR3 coding DNA: TGTGCCAGCAGTTTAACAGGGATATGGGGCTACACCTTC.